The 9 T cell receptor beta chains below were found in one sample sequenced in a study of blood T cell repertoires in COVID-19. The repertoire was sequenced with immunoSEQ multiplex PCR; TCRdb's copy has only in-frame clones and lacks some. The sample yields roughly 40,000 clones, 65% to 90% seen once. The sample consisted of peripheral blood. The receptors derive from a human donor in a cohort sampled during active COVID-19.

The J gene is TRBJ2-3, the V gene TRBV30; TRBD1 might be the D (6 bases). This CDR3 contains 12 residues. Germline V gives CDR1 GTSNPN, CDR2 SVGIG (reference sequence). The V end was cut by 2 bases, the J end by 5 bases, with 8 bases between. CDR3 nucleotides: TGTGCCTGGAGTAGGGGGATAGATACGCAGTATTTT. As protein: CAWSRGIDTQYF.

The V and J genes are TRBV5-6 and TRBJ1-1; no firm D call. Between the trimmed V and J ends, which lost 1 base and 1 base, there was a span of 11 bases. Per germline, CDR1 SGHDT and CDR2 YYEEEE. CDR3 length equals 15 residues. The CDR3 spells CASSLPWAGNTEAFF. The DNA of the CDR3 is TGTGCCAGCAGCTTGCCCTGGGCGGGGAACACTGAAGCTTTCTTT.

The chain recombines TRBV19 with TRBJ1-4; D is undetermined. The CDR3 has 14 amino acids. V lost 1 base, J lost 4 bases, and 7 bases lay in between. Germline lookup yields CDR1 LNHDA and CDR2 SQIVND (reference sequence). The CDR3 DNA sequence: TGTGCCAGTAGTATAGGGCAGTATAATGAAAAACTGTTTTTT. Translating it yields CASSIGQYNEKLFF.

The rearrangement uses TRBV9 and TRBJ2-5; TRBD1 might be the D (5 bases). Trimming took off 1 base at V and 2 bases at J, with 12 bases between the two ends. The CDR3 contains 15 residues. The germline V gene has CDR1 SGDLS and CDR2 YYNGEE. The CDR3 DNA sequence: TGTGCCAGCAGCGTAAGCGTAGGGGCACAAGAGACCCAGTACTTC. Its translation is CASSVSVGAQETQYF.

The V call is TRBV5-1, the J call TRBJ1-1; TRBD1 aligns across 8 bases. The junction had 6 bases not matched to a gene; V was cut back by 0 bases and J by 5 bases. Germline V CDR1 and CDR2: SGHRS, YFSETQ. CDR3 length: 15 amino acids. The CDR3 nucleotides read TGCGCCAGCAGCTTGGGACAGGGGCGATATACTGAAGCTTTCTTT. This sequence encodes CASSLGQGRYTEAFF.

This clone was seen a single time. This chain uses TRBV4-2 with TRBJ1-2; D perhaps matches TRBD1 (6 bases). The ends were cut back, 2 bases at V and 4 bases at J, with 11 bases in the middle. Germline V gene sequence: CDR1 LGHNA, CDR2 YNFKEQ. The CDR3 is 14 residues long. CDR3 sequence (DNA): TGTGCCAGCAGCCAAACAGGGAGTGTCTATGGCTACACCTTC. Translated, it gives CASSQTGSVYGYTF.

This clone has only a few counts. This rearrangement joins TRBV30 to TRBJ1-1; 8 nucleotides agree with TRBD1. The V gene's germline CDR1 is GTSNPN and CDR2 SVGIG (reference sequence). The CDR3 contains 13 residues. J was trimmed by 3 bases and V by 2 bases; bases with no gene match: 2. The CDR3 spells CAWSQGAHTEAFF. The CDR3 coding sequence is TGTGCCTGGAGTCAGGGGGCGCACACTGAAGCTTTCTTT.

The gene calls are TRBV5-1 and TRBJ1-4; 8 bases are shared with TRBD1. V lost 3 bases, J lost 7 bases, and 8 bases stayed unmatched. Germline loops: CDR1 SGHRS, CDR2 YFSETQ. The CDR3 totals 15 residues. The CDR3 DNA follows: TGCGCCAGCAGCTGGGAGACAGGGGTTGGTGAAAAACTGTTTTTT. It encodes CASSWETGVGEKLFF. The entire variable domain, with the rest obtained from reference TRBV5-1 and TRBJ1-4, is as follows: KAGVTQTPRYLIKTRGQQVTLSCSPISGHRSVSWYQQTPGQGLQFLFEYFSETQRNKGNFPGRFSGRQFSNSRSEMNVSTLELGDSALYLCASSWETGVGEKLFFGSGTQLSVL.

This sequence joins TRBV4-1 and TRBJ1-3; possible D gene TRBD1, 6 bases. V shed 1 base and J shed 3 bases, with 10 bases lying between them. CDR3 length: 15 residues. Germline V gene data show CDR1 as MGHRA and CDR2 as YSYEKL. CDR3 nucleotide sequence: TGCGCCAGCAGCCAAGTTCAGGGGTATGGAAACACCATATATTTT. This codes for CASSQVQGYGNTIYF.